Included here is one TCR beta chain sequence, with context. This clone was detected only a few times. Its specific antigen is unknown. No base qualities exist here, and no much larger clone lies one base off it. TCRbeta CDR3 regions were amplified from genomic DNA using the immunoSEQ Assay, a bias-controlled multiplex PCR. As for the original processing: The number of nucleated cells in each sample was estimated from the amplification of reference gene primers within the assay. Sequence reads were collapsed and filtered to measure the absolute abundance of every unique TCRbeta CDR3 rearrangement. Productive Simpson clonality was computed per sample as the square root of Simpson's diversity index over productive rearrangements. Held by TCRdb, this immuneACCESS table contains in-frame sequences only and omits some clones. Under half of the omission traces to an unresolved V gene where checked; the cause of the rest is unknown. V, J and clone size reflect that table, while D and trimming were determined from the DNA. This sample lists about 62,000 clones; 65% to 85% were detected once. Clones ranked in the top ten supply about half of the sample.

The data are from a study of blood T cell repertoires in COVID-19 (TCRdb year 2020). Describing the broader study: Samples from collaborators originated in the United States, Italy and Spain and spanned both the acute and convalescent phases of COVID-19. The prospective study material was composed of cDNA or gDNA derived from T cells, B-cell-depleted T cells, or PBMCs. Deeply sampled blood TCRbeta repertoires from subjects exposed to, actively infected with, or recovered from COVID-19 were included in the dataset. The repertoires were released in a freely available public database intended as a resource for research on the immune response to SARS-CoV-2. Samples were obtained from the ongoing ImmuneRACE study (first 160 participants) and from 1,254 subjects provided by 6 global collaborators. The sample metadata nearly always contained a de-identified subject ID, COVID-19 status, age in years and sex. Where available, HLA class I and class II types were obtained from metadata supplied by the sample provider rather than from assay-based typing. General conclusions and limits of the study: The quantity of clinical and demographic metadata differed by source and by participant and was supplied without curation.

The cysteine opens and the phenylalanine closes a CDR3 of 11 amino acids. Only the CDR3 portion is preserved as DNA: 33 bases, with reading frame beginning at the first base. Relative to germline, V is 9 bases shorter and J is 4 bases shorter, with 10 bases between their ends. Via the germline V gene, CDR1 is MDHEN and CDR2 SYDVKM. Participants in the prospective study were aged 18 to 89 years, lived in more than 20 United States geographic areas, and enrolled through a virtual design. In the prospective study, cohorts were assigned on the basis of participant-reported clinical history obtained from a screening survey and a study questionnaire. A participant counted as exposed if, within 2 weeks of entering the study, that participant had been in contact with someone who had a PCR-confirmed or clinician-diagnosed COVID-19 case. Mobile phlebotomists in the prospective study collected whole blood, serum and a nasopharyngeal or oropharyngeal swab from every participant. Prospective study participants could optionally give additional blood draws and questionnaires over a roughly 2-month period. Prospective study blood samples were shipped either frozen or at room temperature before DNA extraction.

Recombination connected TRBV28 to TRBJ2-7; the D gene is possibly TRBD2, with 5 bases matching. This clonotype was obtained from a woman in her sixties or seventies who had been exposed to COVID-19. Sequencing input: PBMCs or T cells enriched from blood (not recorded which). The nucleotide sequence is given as TGTGCCAGTGAACGGGGTTACGAGCAGTACTTC. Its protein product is CASERGYEQYF. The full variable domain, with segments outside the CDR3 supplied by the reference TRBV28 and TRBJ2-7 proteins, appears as DVKVTQSSRYLVKRTGEKVFLECVQDMDHENMFWYRQDPGLGLRLIYFSYDVKMKEKGDIPEGYSVSREKKERFSLILESASTNQTSMYLCASERGYEQYFGPGTRLTVT.